This TCR beta chain comes out of a study of CD8 T cells in ankylosing spondylitis. Study-wide results and caveats: Matched ankylosing spondylitis synovial fluid reportedly showed significant enrichment of disease-linked clones. Some of the motif variants had earlier been found in reactive arthritis patients' fluid and blood. Disease-linked clones displayed a CD8+ phenotype and appeared relatively rarely in peripheral blood. What appeared characteristic of ankylosing spondylitis blood was a TCR beta motif of eight or nine highly homologous variants.

The CDR3 extends over 15 amino acids. From germline, CDR1 is SQVTM and CDR2 ANQGSEA. The germline V and J ends were trimmed by 7 bases and 4 bases, with 21 bases remaining between them. Quantitative 5'-RACE was performed with molecular barcodes, and it yielded the TCR beta libraries. TCRdb processed the 5' RACE reads anew with MiXCR; each CDR3 protein has one entry. Of 450,000 to 550,000 distinct CDR3 sequences in the sample, roughly 5.2% were seen once. This clonotype was recorded many times. Its specificity is not known. The sequencing input was blood, either unsorted or a sorted T cell fraction (not recorded which). The clonotype originates from a male donor with ankylosing spondylitis. The chain couples TRBV29-1 to TRBJ2-3, with D perhaps TRBD2 (6 bases). CDR3 nucleotide sequence: TGCAGCGCCTCCCCCGGGAGCGGGCCGCCAGATACGCAGTATTTT. It codes for CSASPGSGPPDTQYF.